The TCR beta chain described here comes from a study of T cell repertoires in cytomegalovirus infection. CDR1 is MDHEN and CDR2 is SYDVKM in the germline V gene. V dropped 6 bases and J dropped 5 bases, with 17 bases sitting between them. The length of the CDR3 is 15 residues. This clonotype was picked up one time. A single base separates this from a much larger clone, so it may be a read error. From the reads, TCRdb called clonotypes with MiXCR, one entry per CDR3 protein. The data hold roughly 500,000 distinct CDR3 sequences, with around 11% observed a single time. The clonotype originates from a human donor in good health (CMV status not recorded). Some clones in this sample may be carry-over from other donors' samples. The V call is TRBV28, the J call TRBJ2-1; D is ambiguous. Source material: PBMCs. The CDR3 protein is CASSPVPSRNNEQFF. CDR3 coding DNA: TGTGCCAGCAGCCCTGTGCCGAGTCGGAACAATGAGCAGTTCTTC.